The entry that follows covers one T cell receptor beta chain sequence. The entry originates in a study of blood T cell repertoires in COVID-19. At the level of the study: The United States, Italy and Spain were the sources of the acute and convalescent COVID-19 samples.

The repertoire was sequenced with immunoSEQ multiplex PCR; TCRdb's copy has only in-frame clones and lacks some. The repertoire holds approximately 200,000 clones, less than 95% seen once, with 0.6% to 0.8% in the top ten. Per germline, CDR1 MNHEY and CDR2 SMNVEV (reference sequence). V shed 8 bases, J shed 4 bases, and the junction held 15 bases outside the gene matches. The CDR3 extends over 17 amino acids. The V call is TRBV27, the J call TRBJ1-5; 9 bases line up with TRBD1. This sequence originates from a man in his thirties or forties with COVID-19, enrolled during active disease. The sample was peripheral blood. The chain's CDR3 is CASHPGQGRGVNQPQHF. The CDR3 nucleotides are TGTGCCAGCCACCCGGGACAGGGACGGGGGGTGAATCAGCCCCAGCATTTT.